This entry is about one TCR beta chain. This clone was counted between two and nine times. Its specific antigen is unknown. Qualities for individual bases were not recorded, and no much larger clone is one base off. Library creation used the immunoSEQ multiplex PCR assay. A mixture of 60 forward primers for TCR Vbeta segments and 13 reverse primers for TCR Jbeta segments was used in the multiplex PCR. A multiplex PCR assay on genomic DNA amplified the CDR3 region of rearranged TCR beta genes. Amplified TCR beta libraries were sequenced as 87-base-pair reads on the Illumina HiSeq System. The study's processing was this. In a later analysis, 77 million or so unique TCR beta chains were counted across the roughly 700 repertoires, and about 10 million of these chains were shared by at least two donors. Raw reads were error-corrected and collapsed into unique sequences by a nearest-neighbor algorithm in which closely related sequences were merged to remove PCR and sequencing errors. CDR3 sequences were aligned to IMGT reference sequences to assign V, D and J gene segments. For a sequence to be retained, a match of at least six nucleotides to both a V gene segment and a J gene segment was required. Rearrangements were classified as productive when the CDR3 lacked stop codons and remained in frame with V and J, and all other rearrangements were classified as non-productive. CDR3 was defined according to IMGT convention as the region running from the second conserved V-encoded cysteine to the conserved J-encoded phenylalanine. The earlier analysis of about 530 of the donors excluded any sequence lacking an unambiguous match to a single V gene segment. In an earlier analysis of approximately 590 of the donors, V segments were called functional above 56.7% productive rearrangements and were called segregating when the between-donor standard deviation exceeded 5%. A statistical classification framework was built to diagnose cytomegalovirus status from the catalog of TCR beta chain sequences. In a later analysis, TCR nucleotide sequences were compared against IMGT/GENE-DB human TR gene sequences so that V and J genes could be assigned. A later analysis assigned CDR3 sequences and most-parsimonious VDJ recombination scenarios with the TCRdist pipeline. In a later analysis, each TCR beta chain was defined by its CDR3 amino acid sequence together with its V-gene family, and reads lacking a unique V-gene family were excluded. As a way to deal with suspected cross-contamination and a sequencing artifact, a later analysis dropped 450 to 700 nucleotide sequences that were highly shared and had low generation probability. A later analysis calculated a clonal expansion index for each public chain from normalized within-repertoire ranks of inferred template counts. Generation probabilities in a later analysis came from a VDJ recombination model fitted to out-of-frame rearrangements, and those results were checked against IGoR. In a later analysis, hypergeometric tests were used to score TCR-TCR, TCR-HLA and TCR-CMV co-occurrence, with a repertoire-size bias correction applied to TCR pairs. To estimate false discovery rates, a later analysis permuted the HLA or CMV assignments 20 times. A later analysis grouped co-occurring TCRs with DBSCAN, adding TCRdist sequence similarity when clustering within HLA-allele-positive subsets. For co-occurrence clustering, repertoires with fewer than 30,000 or more than 120,000 public chains were excluded, along with five repertoires with anomalous nucleotide sharing. Drawn from immuneACCESS, this table holds only the in-frame rearrangements with V and J called that TCRdb kept. Clones are partly lost; checked studies trace under half to an unresolved V gene and leave the rest unexplained. D and trimming were read from the DNA, whereas the V and J calls and clone size are those reported in that table. Within this sample are approximately 77,000 clones, with about 70% of them counted one time only. Of the sample, around 10% is held by the ten largest clones.

The cohort comprised several hundred healthy bone marrow donors. At the time of sampling, all cohort members were nominally healthy, though unrecorded immune exposures were likely present. The donor tested CMV seropositive and was one of the 289 seropositive cohort members. Each donor provided a peripheral blood sample, and peripheral blood mononuclear cells were used for TCR beta sequencing. Genomic DNA extraction from the blood cell samples was performed with the Qiagen DNeasy Blood Extraction Kit. This record comes from a study of cytomegalovirus exposure and HLA in healthy donors (dated by TCRdb to 2016 to 2017). Regarding the study in general: In an earlier analysis of 550 to 750 of the donors, under 300 Gb of sequence data and 90 million to 120 million unique TCR beta sequences from 180 million or so T cells were reported. Roughly 300 gigabases of sequencing data and tens of millions of unique TCR sequences were included in an early release covering 550 to 800 HLA-typed donors. The genetic ancestry cluster associated with self-reported Caucasian donors included 81% of the roughly 410 genotyped donors. The study was designed to test whether signatures of past pathogen exposure could be identified by cataloging public T cell receptors. The study used immunosequencing to profile the T cell repertoires of approximately 650 subjects and linked those repertoires to cytomegalovirus serostatus. Along with the roughly 710-subject first cohort, a separate validation cohort of roughly 110 different subjects was used. The study combined high-throughput TCR immunosequencing, statistical association of individual TCRs with disease status, and machine learning to predict cytomegalovirus infection status. To study patterns of TCR occurrence, a later analysis re-analyzed previously published TCR beta repertoires from more than 550 donors and added high-resolution HLA genotyping. The later analysis used no new phenotypic data to find candidate immune exposures, relying instead on TCR beta sequences and their occurrence across donors. An earlier analysis of about 600 of the donors used high-throughput TCR beta sequencing to judge whether each TCR beta V gene segment behaved as functional or pseudogenic. Alongside the repertoire data, information on donor age, sex, ethnicity and CMV serostatus was compiled. A later genetic analysis took genome-wide SNP genotypes for about 65% of the 666 donors and used that subset as a discovery cohort. All discovery cohort repertoires had been generated using a single sequencing platform. Both class I and class II loci were covered by HLA typing, at four-digit resolution. Typing coverage differed by locus: A, B, C, DRB1 and DQB1 were typed in about 620-630 donors, DQA1 in about 510, DPA1 in approximately 600, and DPB1 in 400 to 490. Several DR-DQ haplotypes were treated as single units for association and clustering because of strong linkage in the cohort. Across around 400 genotyped donors of the cohort, an average of 235,054 unique TCR beta nucleotide sequences per donor were sequenced, and 15% to 20% of those sequences were non-productive. Summary of the overall study and its limitations: A cluster of highly shared sequence variants was judged likely to represent a technical artifact of the sequencing pipeline. In a later analysis, most CMV-associated TCR beta chains were found to appear HLA-restricted, with HLA associations seemingly driven largely by CMV exposure. While some public TCRs were present in many individuals, most TCR sequences turned up only very rarely across donors. In a later genetic analysis, fewer N-insertions in productive TCRs were reported among donors in an Asian-associated ancestry cluster than the approximately 670-donor mean. An association between a missense DCLRE1C variant and V-gene and J-gene trimming of TCR beta chains was found in a later genetic analysis and replicated in an independent cohort. Because HLA typing was missing for some donors at each locus, association tests included only the typed subset. The authors suggested that the approach could potentially be extended to other disease states and immunological phenotypes. A later analysis associated around 16,000 TCR beta sequences with specific HLA alleles at a false discovery rate of 0.05. Strong co-occurrence of HLA alleles, especially DR and DQ, made assigning TCR associations to individual alleles difficult. In a later analysis, the rate of TCR association differed among HLA loci, with DRB1 alleles having the most associated TCRs and HLA-C alleles having the fewest. In vitro tests confirmed that a few of the cytomegalovirus-associated TCR beta chains recognize cytomegalovirus antigens. The earlier analysis of around 600 of the donors excluded some 16 rarely observed V segments, including chromosome 9 orphons, because counts were too low. This cohort had only TCR beta chains sequenced, and the lack of alpha or paired-chain data limited which features could be detected. In a later analysis, HLA-associated TCR beta chains showed more clonal expansion and lower generation probabilities than non-associated chains that were equally common. Because the 87-base-pair reads could not distinguish some IMGT-functional V segments, including TRBV6-2 and TRBV6-3, those segments were excluded. CMV serostatus was the only immune exposure information available for the cohort. The classifier was reported to diagnose cytomegalovirus status with high specificity and sensitivity in both the original and validation cohorts. The study listed around 160 TCR beta chains as associated with cytomegalovirus. A further reported finding was that TCR beta sequences accurately predicted the HLA-A and HLA-B alleles for most subjects in the first cohort. Presence/absence analyses assumed roughly uniform sequencing depth across donors, an assumption that may not hold. Correlated functional status among segregating V segments might be attributable to linkage disequilibrium, but an unknown experimental factor could not be ruled out. Broadly in line with IMGT annotations, most TCR beta V segments showed up in productive rearrangements about 87% or about 30% of the time in an earlier analysis of 450 to 750 of the donors. Several of the top co-occurrence clusters appeared to be linked to parvovirus B19, influenza, CMV and Epstein-Barr virus, according to a later analysis.

The CDR1 and CDR2 encoded by the germline V gene are LGHNA and YSLEER. There are 15 amino acids in the CDR3, from cysteine to phenylalanine inclusive. Only CDR3 DNA remains: 45 bases, in frame from the first base. The junction shows trimming of 4 bases on V and 4 bases on J, plus 15 bases between the germline ends. Sequenced sample: PBMCs. The origin of this receptor is a male donor in good health and CMV-seropositive. The rearranged segments are TRBV4-3 and TRBJ2-3; possibly the D gene is TRBD2, per 7 matching bases. The sequence in DNA is TGCGCCAGCAGCCTCCGGGGCGGGGGCCCAGATACGCAGTATTTT. It encodes CASSLRGGGPDTQYF.